The 13 T cell receptor beta chains given below trace back to one sample, sequenced in a study of T cell responses to AZD1222 COVID-19 vaccine (dated by TCRdb to the early 2020s). The library was obtained by the immunoSEQ multiplex PCR assay. TCRdb mirrors the immuneACCESS table, restricted to in-frame sequences. Some clones are absent from its copies; in checked studies, under half trace to an unresolved V gene, and the reason for the others is unknown. The sample table lists about 70,000 clones, about 80% of them with a count of one. The ten largest clones add up to under 8% of the sample. The label giving this sample's time point can be read as: about 28 days (+/-7) after the second vaccine dose. The sequenced sample was peripheral blood, obtained 28 days after the second AZD1222 dose. These receptors came from an adult who received the AZD1222 COVID-19 vaccine.

V is TRBV27 and J is TRBJ1-6; D perhaps matches TRBD1 (5 bases). V was pared by 8 bases and J by 15 bases, with 26 bases between. This CDR3 comprises 15 residues. CDR1 and CDR2 (germline): MNHEY, SMNVEV (reference sequence). CDR3 sequence reads: CASSQTGAVPLFLHF. In nucleotides, the CDR3 is TGTGCCAGCTCTCAAACCGGGGCGGTCCCTTTGTTCCTCCACTTT.

CDR3 sequence reads: CATSSVLQGRGALWEKLFF. The CDR3 bases are TGTGCCACCAGCTCGGTTTTGCAGGGGCGGGGGGCCCTCTGGGAAAAACTGTTTTTT. The rearrangement links TRBV15 to TRBJ1-4; a possible D gene is TRBD1 (6 bases). Germline-derived CDR1 and CDR2 are LNHNV and YYDKDF (reference sequence). This CDR3 has 19 amino acids. V was cut by 5 bases and J by 8 bases, with 30 bases left in between.

The V gene is TRBV19, the J gene TRBJ2-1; D gene uncertain. CDR3 length: 11 amino acids. Trimming took off 3 bases at V and 7 bases at J, with 4 bases between the two ends. Germline V CDR1 and CDR2: LNHDA, SQIVND (reference sequence). The CDR3 nucleotides are TGTGCCAGTAGTATTGGTAATGAGCAGTTCTTC. Translated: CASSIGNEQFF.

The rearrangement uses TRBV6-2 or TRBV6-3 and TRBJ1-5; D remains ambiguous. The CDR3 loop spans 14 amino acids. Per the germline V gene, CDR1 is MNHEY and CDR2 is SVGEGT. Trimming left V 3 bases short and J 4 bases short, with 10 bases between. Here the CDR3 reads CASSYMAANQPQHF. DNA of the CDR3: TGTGCCAGCAGTTATATGGCAGCTAATCAGCCCCAGCATTTT.

The CDR3 loop is CASSPTEDGNYGYTF. The CDR3 DNA reads as TGTGCCAGCAGCCCCACAGAGGATGGCAACTATGGCTACACCTTC. The rearrangement joins TRBV7-2 to TRBJ1-2; D not resolved. CDR3 length: 15 amino acids. Germline CDR1 and CDR2: SGHTA and FQGNSA. The V end was cut by 5 bases, the J end by 2 bases, with 15 bases between. Full variable domain (missing parts from reference TRBV7-2 and TRBJ1-2): GAGVSQSPSNKVTEKGKDVELRCDPISGHTALYWYRQSLGQGLEFLIYFQGNSAPDKSGLPSDRFSAERTGGSVSTLTIQRTQQEDSAVYLCASSPTEDGNYGYTFGSGTRLTVV.

This chain links TRBV9 with TRBJ1-6; the match to TRBD1 covers 7 bases. The V segment lost 3 bases and the J segment 10 bases; nucleotides outside the gene matches: 10. Germline CDR1 is SGDLS and CDR2 is YYNGEE. The CDR3 sequence is 15 residues long. The CDR3 nucleotides are TGTGCCAGCAGCGCAACAGGGGATCGAGGGTCACCCCTCCACTTT. It is translated as CASSATGDRGSPLHF. Based on the CDR3 plus reference TRBV9 and TRBJ1-6, the full variable domain is DSGVTQTPKHLITATGQRVTLRCSPRSGDLSVYWYQQSLDQGLQFLIQYYNGEERAKGNILERFSAQQFPDLHSELNLSSLELGDSALYFCASSATGDRGSPLHFGNGTRLTVT.

V gene TRBV29-1 combines with J gene TRBJ1-1; D unclear. This CDR3 has 12 amino acids. Germline-derived CDR1 and CDR2 are SQVTM and ANQGSEA. V was clipped by 4 bases and J by 4 bases, with 10 bases between them. In nucleotides, the CDR3 is TGCAGCGTTGGTAAAGGAGGCACTGAAGCTTTCTTT. It is translated as CSVGKGGTEAFF.

This sequence joins TRBV20-1 and TRBJ2-3; no definite D call. The CDR3 has 12 residues. The V gene's germline CDR1 is DFQATT and CDR2 SNEGSKA (reference sequence). Trimming cost V 3 bases and J 3 bases, with 7 bases left between them. The CDR3 DNA sequence: TGCAGTGCTAGTCAGGATACAGATACGCAGTATTTT. It is translated as CSASQDTDTQYF.

V is TRBV7-8 and J is TRBJ2-7; no reliable D call. V gave up 5 bases and J gave up 3 bases, with 14 bases separating them. Germline V CDR1 and CDR2: SGHVS, FQNEAQ. This CDR3 is 14 amino acids long. The CDR3 DNA sequence: TGTGCCAGCAGCATTCAGAATCCAAGCTACGAGCAGTACTTC. Amino acid sequence: CASSIQNPSYEQYF.

The chain uses TRBV5-1 and TRBJ2-2; 7 bases match TRBD1. V shed 4 bases and J 6 bases; nucleotides not matched to a gene: 9. The CDR3 is made up of 15 amino acids. The germline gives CDR1 SGHRS, CDR2 YFSETQ. The CDR3 bases are TGCGCCAGCAGCCTAGACCCAGGGGGAGCCGGGGAGCTGTTTTTT. Protein sequence: CASSLDPGGAGELFF.

This chain joins TRBV25-1 and TRBJ2-5, with D possibly TRBD2 on 6 matching bases. Trimming shortened V by 3 bases and J by 8 bases, and 16 bases separated the two germline ends. This CDR3 comprises 14 residues. CDR1 MGHDK and CDR2 SYGVNS come from the germline V gene. The CDR3 DNA reads as TGTGCCAGCAGTGATCTGGGAGGCAAGAGAACCCAGTACTTC. Protein sequence: CASSDLGGKRTQYF. Complete variable domain (other parts from reference TRBV25-1 and TRBJ2-5): EADIYQTPRYLVIGTGKKITLECSQTMGHDKMYWYQQDPGMELHLIHYSYGVNSTEKGDLSSESTVSRIRTEHFPLTLESARPSHTSQYLCASSDLGGKRTQYFGPGTRLLVL.

DNA for the CDR3: TGTGCCAGCAGCCCGGGGGTCGGAAACAATGAGCAGTTCTTC. Its translation is CASSPGVGNNEQFF. The chain carries TRBV11-3 and TRBJ2-1; D is perhaps TRBD2 (6 bases). The germline gives CDR1 SGHNT, CDR2 YENEEA. The CDR3 covers 14 residues. V was cut by 5 bases and J by 5 bases, with 13 bases left in between.

The chain is built from TRBV5-1 and TRBJ1-2, with TRBD1 as a possible D gene (5 bases). CDR3 length equals 13 residues. CDR1 is SGHRS, CDR2 YFSETQ, per germline. With 0 bases removed from V and 4 bases from J, the gap between germline ends came to 7 bases. As DNA, the CDR3 is TGCGCCAGCAGCTTGGATGGGGGCTATGGCTACACCTTC. Amino acid sequence: CASSLDGGYGYTF.